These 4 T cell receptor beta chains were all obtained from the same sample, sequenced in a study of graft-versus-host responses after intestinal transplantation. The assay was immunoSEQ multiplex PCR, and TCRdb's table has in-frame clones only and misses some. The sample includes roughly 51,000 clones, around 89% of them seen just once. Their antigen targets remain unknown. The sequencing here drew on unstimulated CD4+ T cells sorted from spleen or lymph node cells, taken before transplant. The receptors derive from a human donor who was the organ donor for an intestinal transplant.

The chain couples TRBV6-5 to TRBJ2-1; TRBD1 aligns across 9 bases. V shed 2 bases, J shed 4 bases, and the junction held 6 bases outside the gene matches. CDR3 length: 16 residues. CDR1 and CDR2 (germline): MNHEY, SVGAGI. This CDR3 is CASSYLEGQGYNEQFF. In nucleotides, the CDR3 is TGTGCCAGCAGTTACCTCGAGGGACAGGGATACAATGAGCAGTTCTTC.

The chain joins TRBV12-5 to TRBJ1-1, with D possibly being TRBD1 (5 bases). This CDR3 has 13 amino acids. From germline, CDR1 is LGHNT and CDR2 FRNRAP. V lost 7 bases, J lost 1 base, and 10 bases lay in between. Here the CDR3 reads CASALQENTEAFF. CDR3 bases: TGTGCTAGTGCCCTACAGGAGAACACTGAAGCTTTCTTT.

CDR3 nucleotides: TGCGCCAGCAGTGAGGACAGGGGGATTCCGGGAGCTTTCTTT. Translating it yields CASSEDRGIPGAFF. The chain employs TRBV10-1 and TRBJ1-1; 9 bases agree with TRBD1. V lost 2 bases to trimming and J lost 10 bases; unmatched junction nucleotides: 8. Germline assignment: CDR1 WNHNN and CDR2 SYGVQD (reference sequence). This CDR3 region has 14 residues.

CDR3 amino acids: CASRRLVTSTITDTQYF. The CDR3 region has the DNA TGTGCCAGCAGACGACTTGTGACTTCGACCATCACAGATACGCAGTATTTT. The chain joins TRBV11-2 to TRBJ2-3; unclear D gene. Germline values: CDR1 SGHAT, CDR2 FQNNGV. Trimming shortened V by 6 bases and J by 2 bases, and 21 bases separated the two germline ends. The CDR3 extends over 17 amino acids.